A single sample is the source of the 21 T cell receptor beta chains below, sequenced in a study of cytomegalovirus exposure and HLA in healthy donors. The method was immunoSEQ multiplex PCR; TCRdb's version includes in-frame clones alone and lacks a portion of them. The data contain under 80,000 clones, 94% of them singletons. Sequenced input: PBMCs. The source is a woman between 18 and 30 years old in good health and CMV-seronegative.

CDR3 sequence reads: CSVGGTTGKNYGYTF. The CDR3 nucleotides are TGCAGCGTTGGAGGGACGACAGGGAAGAACTATGGCTACACCTTC. The chain uses TRBV29-1 and TRBJ1-2; 7 bases align to TRBD1. Germline values: CDR1 SQVTM, CDR2 ANQGSEA. Germline trimming cut 4 bases from V and 2 bases from J; bases unmatched to any gene: 10. This CDR3 contains 15 residues.

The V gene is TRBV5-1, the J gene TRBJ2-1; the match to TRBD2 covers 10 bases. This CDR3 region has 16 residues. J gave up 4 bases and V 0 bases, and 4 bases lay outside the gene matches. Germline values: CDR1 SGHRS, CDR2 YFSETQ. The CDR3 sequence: CASSLGGLAEYNEQFF. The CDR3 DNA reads TGCGCCAGCAGCTTGGGCGGACTAGCGGAATACAATGAGCAGTTCTTC.

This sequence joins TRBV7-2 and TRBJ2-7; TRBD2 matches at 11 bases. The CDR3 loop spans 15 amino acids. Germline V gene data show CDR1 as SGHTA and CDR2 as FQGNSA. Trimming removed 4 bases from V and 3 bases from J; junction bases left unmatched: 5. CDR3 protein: CASSSSSGGYYEQYF. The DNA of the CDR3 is TGTGCCAGCAGCTCCTCTAGCGGGGGGTACTACGAGCAGTACTTC. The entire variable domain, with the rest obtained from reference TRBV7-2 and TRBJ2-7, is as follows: GAGVSQSPSNKVTEKGKDVELRCDPISGHTALYWYRQSLGQGLEFLIYFQGNSAPDKSGLPSDRFSAERTGGSVSTLTIQRTQQEDSAVYLCASSSSSGGYYEQYFGPGTRLTVT.

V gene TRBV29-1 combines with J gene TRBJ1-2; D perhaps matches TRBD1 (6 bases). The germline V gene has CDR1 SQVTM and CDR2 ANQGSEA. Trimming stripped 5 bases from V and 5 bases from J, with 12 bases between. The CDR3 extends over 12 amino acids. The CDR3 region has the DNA TGCAGCGTTTCGGGACAACGGTATGGCTACACCTTC. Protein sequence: CSVSGQRYGYTF.

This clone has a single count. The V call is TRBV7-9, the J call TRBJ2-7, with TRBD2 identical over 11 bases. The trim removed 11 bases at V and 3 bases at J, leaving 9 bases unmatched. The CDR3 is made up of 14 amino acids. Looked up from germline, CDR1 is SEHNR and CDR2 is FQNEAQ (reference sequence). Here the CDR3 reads CAERRLAGGYEQYF. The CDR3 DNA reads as TGTGCCGAGCGGAGGCTAGCGGGAGGCTACGAGCAGTACTTC.

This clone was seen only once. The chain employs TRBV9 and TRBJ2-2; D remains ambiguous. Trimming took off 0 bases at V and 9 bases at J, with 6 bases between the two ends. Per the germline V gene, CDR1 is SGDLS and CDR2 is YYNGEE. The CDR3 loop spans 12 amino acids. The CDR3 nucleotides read TGTGCCAGCAGCGTAGAAGACAGGGAGCTGTTTTTT. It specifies CASSVEDRELFF.

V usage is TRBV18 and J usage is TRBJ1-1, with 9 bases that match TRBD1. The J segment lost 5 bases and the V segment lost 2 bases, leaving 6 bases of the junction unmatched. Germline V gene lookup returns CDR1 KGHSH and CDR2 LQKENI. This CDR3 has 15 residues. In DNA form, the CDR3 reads TGTGCCAGCTCACCAAAGACAGGGGGAGGAACTGAAGCTTTCTTT. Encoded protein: CASSPKTGGGTEAFF.

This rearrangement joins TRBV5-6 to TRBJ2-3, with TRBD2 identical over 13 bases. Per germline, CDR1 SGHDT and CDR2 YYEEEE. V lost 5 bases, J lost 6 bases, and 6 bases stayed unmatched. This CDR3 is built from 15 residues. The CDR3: CASRWTSGSLDTQYF. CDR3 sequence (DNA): TGTGCCAGCAGATGGACTAGCGGGAGTTTGGATACGCAGTATTTT.

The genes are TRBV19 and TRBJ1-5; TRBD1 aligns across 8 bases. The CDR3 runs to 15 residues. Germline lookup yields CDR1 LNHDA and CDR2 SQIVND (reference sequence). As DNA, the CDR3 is TGTGGGGCACACCGGGACAGGAGACCTAATCAGCCCCAGCATTTT. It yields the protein CGAHRDRRPNQPQHF.

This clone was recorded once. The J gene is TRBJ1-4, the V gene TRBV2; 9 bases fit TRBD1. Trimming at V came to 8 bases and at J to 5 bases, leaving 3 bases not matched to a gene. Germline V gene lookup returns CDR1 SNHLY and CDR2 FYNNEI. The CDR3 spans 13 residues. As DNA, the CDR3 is TGTGCCAGCGGCGGGACAGGGAATGAAAAACTGTTTTTT. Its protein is CASGGTGNEKLFF.

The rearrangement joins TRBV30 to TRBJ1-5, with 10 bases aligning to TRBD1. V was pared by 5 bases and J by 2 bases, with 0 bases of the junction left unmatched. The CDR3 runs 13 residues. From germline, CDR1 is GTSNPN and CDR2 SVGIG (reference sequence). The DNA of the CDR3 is TGTGCCTGGGGACAGGGGGGCAATCAGCCCCAGCATTTT. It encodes CAWGQGGNQPQHF.

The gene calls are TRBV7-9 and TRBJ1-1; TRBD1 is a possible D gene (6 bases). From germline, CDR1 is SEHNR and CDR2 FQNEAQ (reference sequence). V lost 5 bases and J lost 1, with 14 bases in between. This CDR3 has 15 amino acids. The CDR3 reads CASSRLLGANTEAFF. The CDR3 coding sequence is TGTGCCAGCAGCCGACTCCTGGGGGCGAACACTGAAGCTTTCTTT. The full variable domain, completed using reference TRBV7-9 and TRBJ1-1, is DTGVSQNPRHKITKRGQNVTFRCDPISEHNRLYWYRQTLGQGPEFLTYFQNEAQLEKSRLLSDRFSAERPKGSFSTLEIQRTEQGDSAMYLCASSRLLGANTEAFFGQGTRLTVV.

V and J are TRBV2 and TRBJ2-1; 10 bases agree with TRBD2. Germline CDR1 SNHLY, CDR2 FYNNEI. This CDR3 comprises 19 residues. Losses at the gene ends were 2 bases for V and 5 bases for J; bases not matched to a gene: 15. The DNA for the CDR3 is TGTGCCAGCAGTGAAATGGGACTAGCGCTCCAATGGACGAACAATGAGCAGTTCTTC. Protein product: CASSEMGLALQWTNNEQFF.

Here the CDR3 reads CASSLLSQRLQETQYF. In DNA form, the CDR3 reads TGTGCCAGCAGCTTACTTTCGCAGAGGCTTCAAGAGACCCAGTACTTC. The chain carries TRBV7-2 and TRBJ2-5; D is ambiguous. The CDR3 runs to 16 residues. Between the trimmed V and J ends, which lost 2 bases and 2 bases, there was a span of 15 bases. CDR1 SGHTA and CDR2 FQGNSA come from the germline V gene.

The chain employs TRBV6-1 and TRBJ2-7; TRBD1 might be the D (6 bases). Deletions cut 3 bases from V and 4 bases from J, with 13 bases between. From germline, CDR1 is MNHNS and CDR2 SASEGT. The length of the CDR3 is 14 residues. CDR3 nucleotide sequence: TGTGCCAGCAGTGAGTGGGGGCGGAATTACGAGCAGTACTTC. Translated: CASSEWGRNYEQYF.

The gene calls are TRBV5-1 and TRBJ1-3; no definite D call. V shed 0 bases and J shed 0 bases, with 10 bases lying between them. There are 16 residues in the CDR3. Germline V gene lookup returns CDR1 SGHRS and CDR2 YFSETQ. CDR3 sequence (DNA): TGCGCCAGCAGCTTGGAGTCGGGAATCTCTGGAAACACCATATATTTT. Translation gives CASSLESGISGNTIYF.

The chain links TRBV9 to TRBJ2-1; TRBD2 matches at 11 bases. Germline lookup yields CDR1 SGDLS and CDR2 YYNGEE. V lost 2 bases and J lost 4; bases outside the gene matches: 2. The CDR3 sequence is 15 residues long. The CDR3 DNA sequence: TGTGCCAGCAGCGTTAGCGGGGGGGTTTACAATGAGCAGTTCTTC. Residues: CASSVSGGVYNEQFF.

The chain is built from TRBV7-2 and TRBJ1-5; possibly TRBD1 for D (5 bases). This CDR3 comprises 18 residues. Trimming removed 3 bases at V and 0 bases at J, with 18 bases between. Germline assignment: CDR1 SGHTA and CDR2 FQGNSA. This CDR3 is CASSFTRVDSLSNQPQHF. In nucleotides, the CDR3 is TGTGCCAGCAGCTTCACCAGGGTAGACTCCCTTAGCAATCAGCCCCAGCATTTT.

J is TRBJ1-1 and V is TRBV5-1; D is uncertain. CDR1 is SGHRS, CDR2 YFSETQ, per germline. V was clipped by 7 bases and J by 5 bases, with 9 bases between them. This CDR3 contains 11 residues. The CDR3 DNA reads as TGCGCCAGCGGCGGGCGGACTGAAGCTTTCTTT. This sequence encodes CASGGRTEAFF.

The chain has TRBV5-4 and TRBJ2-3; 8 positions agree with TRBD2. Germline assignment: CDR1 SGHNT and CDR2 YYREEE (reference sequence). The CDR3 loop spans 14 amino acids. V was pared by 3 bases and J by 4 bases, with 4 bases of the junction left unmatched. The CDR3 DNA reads TGTGCCAGCAGCTCCACGGGACTAGCAGATACGCAGTATTTT. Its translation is CASSSTGLADTQYF.

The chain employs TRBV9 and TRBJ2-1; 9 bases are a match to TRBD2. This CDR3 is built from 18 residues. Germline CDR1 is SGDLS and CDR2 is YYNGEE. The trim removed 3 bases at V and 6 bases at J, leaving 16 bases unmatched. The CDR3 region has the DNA TGTGCCAGCAGCGAGAGGTCGCTAGCGGGATTTCCAGGCAATGAGCAGTTCTTC. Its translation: CASSERSLAGFPGNEQFF.